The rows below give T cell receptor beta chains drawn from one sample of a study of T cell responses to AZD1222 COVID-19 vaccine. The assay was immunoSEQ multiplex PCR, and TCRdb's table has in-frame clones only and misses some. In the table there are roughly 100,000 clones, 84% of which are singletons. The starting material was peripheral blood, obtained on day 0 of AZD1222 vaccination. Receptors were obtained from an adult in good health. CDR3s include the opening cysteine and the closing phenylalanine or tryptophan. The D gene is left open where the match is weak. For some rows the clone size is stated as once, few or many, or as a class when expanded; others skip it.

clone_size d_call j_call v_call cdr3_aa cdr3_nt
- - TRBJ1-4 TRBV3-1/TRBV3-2 CASSRGQGNEKLFF TGTGCCAGCAGTCGCGGTCAGGGTAATGAAAAACTGTTTTTT
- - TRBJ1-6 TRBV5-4 CASTLGTFGSPLHF TGTGCCAGCACCCTCGGGACATTTGGTTCACCCCTCCACTTT
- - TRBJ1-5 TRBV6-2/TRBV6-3 CASSAPRGTRNQPQHF TGTGCCAGCAGTGCCCCCCGAGGGACACGGAATCAGCCCCAGCATTTT
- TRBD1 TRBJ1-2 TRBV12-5 CASGAGQGFRSNYGYTF TGTGCTAGTGGTGCGGGACAGGGGTTTCGGAGTAACTATGGCTACACCTTC
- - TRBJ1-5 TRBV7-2 CASSFAPVGNQPQHF TGTGCCAGCAGCTTTGCACCGGTAGGCAATCAGCCCCAGCATTTT
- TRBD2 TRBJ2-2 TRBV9 CASSYRPLAGVTGELFF TGTGCCAGCAGCTACCGCCCCCTAGCGGGAGTCACCGGGGAGCTGTTTTTT
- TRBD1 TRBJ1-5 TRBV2 CASSNTGTGSGGPQHF TGTGCCAGCAGTAATACCGGGACAGGGTCTGGTGGGCCCCAGCATTTT
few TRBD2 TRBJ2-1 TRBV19 CASSIGGLEHNEQFF TGTGCCAGTAGTATTGGGGGACTAGAACATAATGAGCAGTTCTTC
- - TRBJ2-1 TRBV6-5 CASSEALPQFF TGTGCCAGCTCGGAGGCGCTACCGCAGTTCTTC
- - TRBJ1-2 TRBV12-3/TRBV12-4 CASSPVRSYGYTF TGTGCCAGCAGTCCCGTTCGGAGCTATGGCTACACCTTC
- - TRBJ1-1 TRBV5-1 CASSLDSLAEAFF TGCGCCAGCAGCTTGGACAGTTTAGCTGAAGCTTTCTTT